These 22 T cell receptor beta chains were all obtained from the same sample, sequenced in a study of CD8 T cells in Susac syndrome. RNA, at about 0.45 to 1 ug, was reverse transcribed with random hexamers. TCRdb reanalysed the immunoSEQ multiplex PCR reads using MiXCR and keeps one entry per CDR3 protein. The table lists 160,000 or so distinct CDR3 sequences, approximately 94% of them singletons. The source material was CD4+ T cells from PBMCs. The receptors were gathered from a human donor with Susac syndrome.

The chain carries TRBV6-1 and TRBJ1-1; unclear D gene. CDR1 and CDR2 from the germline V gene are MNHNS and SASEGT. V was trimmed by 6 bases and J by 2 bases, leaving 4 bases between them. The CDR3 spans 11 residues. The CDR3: CASRKNTEAFF. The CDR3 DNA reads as TGTGCCAGCAGGAAAAACACTGAAGCTTTCTTT.

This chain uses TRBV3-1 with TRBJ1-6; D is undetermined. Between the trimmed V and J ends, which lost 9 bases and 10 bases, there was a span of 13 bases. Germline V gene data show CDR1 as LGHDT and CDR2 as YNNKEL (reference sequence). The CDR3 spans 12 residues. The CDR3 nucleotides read TGTGCCAGTGCCAGTATAGGATCACCCCTCCACTTT. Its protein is CASASIGSPLHF. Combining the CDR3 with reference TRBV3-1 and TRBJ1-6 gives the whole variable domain DTAVSQTPKYLVTQMGNDKSIKCEQNLGHDTMYWYKQDSKKFLKIMFSYNNKELIINETVPNRFSPKSPDKAHLNLHINSLELGDSAVYFCASASIGSPLHFGNGTRLTVT.

The CDR3 DNA follows: TGTGCCAGCAGTTACTCGAGGATAATTAAGCATGAAGCTTTCTTT. As protein: CASSYSRIIKHEAFF. V gene TRBV6-5 combines with J gene TRBJ1-1, with D unresolved. The CDR3 loop spans 15 amino acids. Germline CDR1 reads MNHEY; CDR2 reads SVGAGI. V was pared by 0 bases and J by 7 bases, with 15 bases between.

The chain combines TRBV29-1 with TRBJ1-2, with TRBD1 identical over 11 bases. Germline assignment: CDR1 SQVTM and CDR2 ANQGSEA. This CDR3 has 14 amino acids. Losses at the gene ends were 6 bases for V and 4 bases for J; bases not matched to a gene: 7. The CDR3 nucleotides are TGCAGCGTCCTCAACGGACAGGGGGCCTATGGCTACACCTTC. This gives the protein CSVLNGQGAYGYTF.

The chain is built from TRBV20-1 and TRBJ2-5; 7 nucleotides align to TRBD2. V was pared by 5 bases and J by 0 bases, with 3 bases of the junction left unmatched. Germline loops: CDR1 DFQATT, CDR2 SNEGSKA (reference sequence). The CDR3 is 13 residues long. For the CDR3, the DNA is TGCAGTGCTTCCCGGGGGGACCAAGAGACCCAGTACTTC. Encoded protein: CSASRGDQETQYF.

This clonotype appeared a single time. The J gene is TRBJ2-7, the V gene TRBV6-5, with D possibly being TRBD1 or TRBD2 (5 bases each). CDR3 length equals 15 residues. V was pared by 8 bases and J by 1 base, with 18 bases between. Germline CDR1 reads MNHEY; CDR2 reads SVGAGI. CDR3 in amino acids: CASRQEAGSSYEQYF. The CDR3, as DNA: TGTGCCAGCCGGCAGGAGGCAGGGTCGTCCTACGAGCAGTACTTC.

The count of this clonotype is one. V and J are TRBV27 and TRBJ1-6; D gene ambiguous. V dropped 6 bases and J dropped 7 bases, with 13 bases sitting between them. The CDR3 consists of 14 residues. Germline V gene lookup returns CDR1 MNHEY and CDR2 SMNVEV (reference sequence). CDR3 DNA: TGTGCCAGCAGGGATTCGGGAGGAAATTCACCCCTCCACTTT. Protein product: CASRDSGGNSPLHF.

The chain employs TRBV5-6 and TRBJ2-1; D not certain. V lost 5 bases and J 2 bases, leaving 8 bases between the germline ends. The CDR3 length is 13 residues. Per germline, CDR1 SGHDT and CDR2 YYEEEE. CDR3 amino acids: CASSFGTYNEQFF. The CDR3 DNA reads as TGTGCCAGCAGTTTCGGAACCTACAATGAGCAGTTCTTC.

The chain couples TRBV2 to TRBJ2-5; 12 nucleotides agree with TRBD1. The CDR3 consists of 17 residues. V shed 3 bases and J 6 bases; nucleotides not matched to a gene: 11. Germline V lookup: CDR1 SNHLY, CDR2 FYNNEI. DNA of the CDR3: TGTGCCAGCAGTGAGCAACCGGGACAGGGGGCGGGAAAGACCCAGTACTTC. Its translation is CASSEQPGQGAGKTQYF.

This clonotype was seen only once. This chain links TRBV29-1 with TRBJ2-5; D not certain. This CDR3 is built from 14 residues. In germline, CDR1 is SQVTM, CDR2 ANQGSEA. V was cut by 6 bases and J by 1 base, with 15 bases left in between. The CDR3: CSVLARVGQETQYF. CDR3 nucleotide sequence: TGCAGCGTCCTGGCTCGCGTCGGCCAAGAGACCCAGTACTTC.

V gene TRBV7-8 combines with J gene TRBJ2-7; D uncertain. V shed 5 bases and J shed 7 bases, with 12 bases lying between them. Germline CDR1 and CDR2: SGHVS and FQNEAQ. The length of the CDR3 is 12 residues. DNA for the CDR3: TGTGCCAGCAGCCCAAGCGAGAGAGAGCAGTACTTC. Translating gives CASSPSEREQYF.

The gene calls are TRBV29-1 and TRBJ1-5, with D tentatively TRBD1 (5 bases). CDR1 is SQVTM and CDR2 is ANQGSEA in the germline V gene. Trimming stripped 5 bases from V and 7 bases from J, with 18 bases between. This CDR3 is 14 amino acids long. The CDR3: CSVRLGVPGQPQHF. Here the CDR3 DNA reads TGCAGCGTTCGACTGGGGGTCCCGGGGCAGCCCCAGCATTTT.

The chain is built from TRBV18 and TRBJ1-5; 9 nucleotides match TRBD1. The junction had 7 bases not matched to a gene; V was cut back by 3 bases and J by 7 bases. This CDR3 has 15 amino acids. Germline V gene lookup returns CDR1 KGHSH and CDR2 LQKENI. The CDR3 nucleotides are TGTGCCAGCTCACCCGGGACAGGGCATGAACAGCCCCAGCATTTT. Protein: CASSPGTGHEQPQHF.

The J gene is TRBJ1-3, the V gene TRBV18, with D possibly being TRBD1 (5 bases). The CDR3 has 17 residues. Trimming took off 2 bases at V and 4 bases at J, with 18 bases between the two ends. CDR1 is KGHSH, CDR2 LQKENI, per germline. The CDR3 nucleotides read TGTGCCAGCTCACCATTCCCGGGACCACAGAACGGAAACACCATATATTTT. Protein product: CASSPFPGPQNGNTIYF.

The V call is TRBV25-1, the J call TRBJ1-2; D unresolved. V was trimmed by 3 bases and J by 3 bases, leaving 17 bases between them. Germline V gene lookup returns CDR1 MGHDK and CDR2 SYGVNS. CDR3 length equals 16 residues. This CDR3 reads CASSDPTAGKDYGYTF. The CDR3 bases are TGTGCCAGCAGTGATCCTACTGCAGGAAAGGACTATGGCTACACCTTC.

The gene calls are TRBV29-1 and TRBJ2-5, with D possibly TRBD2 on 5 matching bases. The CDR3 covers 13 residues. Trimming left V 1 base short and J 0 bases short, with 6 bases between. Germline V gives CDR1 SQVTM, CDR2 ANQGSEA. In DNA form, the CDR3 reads TGCAGCGTTGAAGGGGAGTACCAAGAGACCCAGTACTTC. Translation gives CSVEGEYQETQYF. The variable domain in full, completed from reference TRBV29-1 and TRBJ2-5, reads SAVISQKPSRDICQRGTSLTIQCQVDSQVTMMFWYRQQPGQSLTLIATANQGSEATYESGFVIDKFPISRPNLTFSTLTVSNMSPEDSSIYLCSVEGEYQETQYFGPGTRLLVL.

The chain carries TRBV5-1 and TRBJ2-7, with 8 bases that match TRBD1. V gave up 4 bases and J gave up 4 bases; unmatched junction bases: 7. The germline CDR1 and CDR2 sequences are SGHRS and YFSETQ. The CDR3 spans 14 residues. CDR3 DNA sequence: TGCGCCAGCAGCCACCCGGACAGGGTGTACGAGCAGTACTTC. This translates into CASSHPDRVYEQYF.

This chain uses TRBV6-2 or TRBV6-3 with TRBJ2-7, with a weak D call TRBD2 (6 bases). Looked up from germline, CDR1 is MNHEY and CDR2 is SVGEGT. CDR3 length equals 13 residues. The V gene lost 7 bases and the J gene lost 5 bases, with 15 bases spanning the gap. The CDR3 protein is CASTPWRDDEQYF. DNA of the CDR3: TGTGCCAGCACCCCTTGGAGGGACGACGAGCAGTACTTC.

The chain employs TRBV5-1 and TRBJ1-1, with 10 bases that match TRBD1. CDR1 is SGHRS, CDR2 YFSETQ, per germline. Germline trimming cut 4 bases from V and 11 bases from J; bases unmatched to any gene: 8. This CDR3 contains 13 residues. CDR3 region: CASSPEGQGSAFF. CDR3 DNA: TGCGCCAGCAGCCCGGAGGGACAGGGGTCGGCTTTCTTT.

CDR3 protein: CSATADRGWFGYTF. The CDR3 DNA reads TGCAGCGCCACCGCGGACAGGGGGTGGTTTGGCTACACCTTC. The chain joins TRBV29-1 to TRBJ1-2; 10 nucleotides agree with TRBD1. CDR3 size: 14 residues. V dropped 7 bases and J dropped 7; count of bases not matched to a gene: 12. Per the germline V gene, CDR1 is SQVTM and CDR2 is ANQGSEA.

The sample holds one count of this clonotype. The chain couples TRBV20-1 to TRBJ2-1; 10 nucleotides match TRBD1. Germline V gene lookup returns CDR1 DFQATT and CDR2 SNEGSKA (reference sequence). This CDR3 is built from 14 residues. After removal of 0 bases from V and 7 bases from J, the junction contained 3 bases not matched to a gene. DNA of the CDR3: TGCAGTGCTAGAGACCGGACAGGGGGAAATGAGCAGTTCTTC. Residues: CSARDRTGGNEQFF.

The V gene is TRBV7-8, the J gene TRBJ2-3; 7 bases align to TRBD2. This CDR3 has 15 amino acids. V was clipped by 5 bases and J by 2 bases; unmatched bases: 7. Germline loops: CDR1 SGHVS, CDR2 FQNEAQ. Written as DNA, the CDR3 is TGTGCCAGCAGCCCCCGGACTAGTGTCACAGATACGCAGTATTTT. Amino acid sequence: CASSPRTSVTDTQYF.